This is a list of T cell receptor beta chains from one sample in a study of T-cell reconstitution after alpha-beta-depleted transplantation in children. TCRdb itself ran the PCR reads through MiXCR, one entry per CDR3 protein. The sample lists around 6,500 distinct CDR3 sequences, about 10% occurring once. The specimen was PBMCs, mostly from graft donor cells, collected 180 days after TCRalphabeta/CD19-depleted stem cell transplant. Receptors were obtained from a child under two years old who had a stem cell transplant for acute myeloid leukemia, so the T cells may come from the graft donor. CDR3s include the opening cysteine and the closing phenylalanine or tryptophan. The D gene is left open where the match is weak. Clone size, where shown, is once, few, many, or a class for clones that have expanded.

medium-sized	NA	TRBV29-1	TRBJ1-5	CSVKGNNQPQHF	TGCAGCGTGAAGGGTAACAATCAGCCCCAGCATTTT
many	TRBD2	TRBV7-3	TRBJ2-7	CASIRAGGTRILYEQYF	TGTGCCAGCATTCGAGCCGGGGGGACTAGGATCCTCTACGAGCAGTACTTC
once	NA	TRBV5-1	TRBJ2-7	CASQTTECSYERYF	TGCGCCAGCCAGACGACAGAGTGCTCCTACGAGCGGTACTTC
many	NA	TRBV12-3/TRBV12-4	TRBJ1-5	CASSFTGGNQPQHF	TGTGCCAGCAGTTTCACGGGGGGCAATCAGCCCCAGCATTTT
medium-sized	NA	TRBV9	TRBJ2-2	CASSVVSGYNTGELFF	TGTGCCAGCAGCGTAGTCTCGGGGTATAACACCGGGGAGCTGTTTTTT
many	NA	TRBV7-9	TRBJ2-1	CASSLVLAANEQFF	TGTGCCAGCAGCTTAGTTCTGGCGGCCAATGAGCAGTTCTTC
NA	NA	TRBV5-1	TRBJ2-1	CANSSGNEQLF	TGCGCCAACAGCTCCGGTAATGAGCAGTTGTTC
many	NA	TRBV27	TRBJ1-4	CASSLSTATNEKLFF	TGTGCCAGCAGTTTATCGACCGCAACTAATGAAAAACTGTTTTTT
medium-sized	NA	TRBV28	TRBJ1-5	CASSLGRKQPQHF	TGTGCCAGCAGTCTCGGCAGGAAACAGCCCCAGCATTTT
many	NA	TRBV28	TRBJ1-1	CASKPTNTEAFF	TGTGCCAGCAAACCGACGAACACTGAAGCTTTCTTT
many	NA	TRBV7-9	TRBJ2-7	CASSVTPSGVDEQYF	TGTGCCAGCAGCGTAACCCCATCTGGGGTCGACGAGCAGTACTTC
NA	TRBD2	TRBV5-6	TRBJ2-7	CASSLAISSGSYEQYF	TGTGCCAGCAGCTTGGCCATATCTAGCGGGAGTTACGAGCAGTACTTC
many	TRBD2	TRBV20-1	TRBJ2-7	CSASASGRAGGSEQYF	TGCAGTGCTAGTGCTAGCGGGAGGGCCGGGGGGAGCGAGCAGTACTTC
many	TRBD2	TRBV27	TRBJ2-1	CASSLTLAGNSYNEQFF	TGTGCCAGCAGTCTCACGCTAGCGGGGAACTCCTACAATGAGCAGTTCTTC
many	NA	TRBV7-9	TRBJ1-2	CASSLDSRAVYGYTF	TGTGCCAGCAGCTTAGATAGCAGGGCGGTCTATGGCTACACCTTC
many	NA	TRBV3-1	TRBJ2-1	CASSQGSYNEQFF	TGTGCCAGCAGCCAGGGGTCCTACAATGAGCAGTTCTTC
many	NA	TRBV3-1	TRBJ2-3	CASSLTGPDTQYF	TGTGCCAGCAGCCTTACAGGACCAGATACGCAGTATTTT
many	TRBD1	TRBV5-4	TRBJ2-7	CASSLTGEEQYF	TGTGCCAGCAGCCTGACAGGGGAAGAGCAGTACTTC
many	NA	TRBV18	TRBJ2-2	CASSSQMAGNTGELFF	TGTGCCAGCTCATCTCAAATGGCGGGTAACACCGGGGAGCTGTTTTTT
many	NA	TRBV20-1	TRBJ2-2	CSALGLGRNTGELFF	TGCAGTGCTCTCGGCCTTGGACGGAACACCGGGGAGCTGTTTTTT
many	NA	TRBV20-1	TRBJ1-1	CSARSQGPNTEAFF	TGCAGTGCAAGATCCCAGGGGCCAAACACTGAAGCTTTCTTT
many	TRBD2	TRBV7-9	TRBJ2-1	CASSFLAGPYNEQFF	TGTGCCAGCAGCTTCCTAGCGGGCCCCTACAATGAGCAGTTCTTC
once	TRBD1	TRBV29-1	TRBJ2-5	CSVWTGDETQYF	TGCAGCGTTTGGACAGGGGATGAGACCCAGTACTTC
NA	NA	TRBV20-1	TRBJ2-7	CSARPTGAYEQYF	TGCAGTGCTAGACCGACGGGGGCCTACGAGCAGTACTTC
NA	TRBD2	TRBV6-1	TRBJ2-1	CASYLHISGIEQFF	TGTGCCAGCTACCTTCACATCAGCGGGATTGAGCAGTTCTTC
many	TRBD1	TRBV15	TRBJ2-2	CATDRERTGELFF	TGTGCCACCGACAGGGAAAGAACCGGGGAGCTGTTTTTT
many	TRBD1	TRBV6-1	TRBJ1-1	CASSWTPTGGAVEAFF	TGTGCCAGCAGCTGGACCCCGACAGGGGGCGCGGTTGAAGCTTTCTTT
many	TRBD2	TRBV5-1	TRBJ2-1	CASSLEVAGGRPSYNEQFF	TGCGCCAGCAGCTTGGAGGTAGCGGGAGGGCGTCCCTCCTACAATGAGCAGTTCTTC
medium-sized	NA	TRBV4-3	TRBJ2-5	CASSQELALIGTQYF	TGCGCCAGCAGCCAAGAGCTGGCCCTTATAGGGACCCAGTACTTC
many	NA	TRBV9	TRBJ2-2	CASSVSGNTGELFF	TGTGCCAGCAGCGTAAGCGGGAACACCGGGGAGCTGTTTTTT
many	NA	TRBV5-6	TRBJ2-5	CASSLRGPLRETQYF	TGTGCCAGCAGCTTAAGGGGCCCCCTAAGAGAGACCCAGTACTTC